This note documents a single T cell receptor beta chain sequence. Its antigen is as yet unknown. This specimen comes from a study of cytomegalovirus exposure and HLA in healthy donors. Study results and caveats: No immune exposure information besides CMV serostatus was available. Previous analysis showed most TCR beta V segments were productive about 87% or about 30% of the time.

PCR primers comprised 60 Vbeta and 13 Jbeta primers. TCRdb keeps only in-frame clones here, not all; method: immunoSEQ multiplex PCR. The table lists some 150,000 clones, approximately 86% of them singletons. The TCR was taken from a woman in her fifties or sixties in good health and CMV-seropositive. Sequencing input: PBMCs.

CDR3 sequence: CASSVAGGIEKLFF. The DNA for the CDR3 is TGTGCCAGCAGTGTCGCAGGGGGAATTGAAAAACTGTTTTTT. V and J are TRBV6-1 and TRBJ1-4; 7 bases align to TRBD1. The CDR3 has 14 amino acids. Germline CDR1 is MNHNS and CDR2 is SASEGT. Trimming at V came to 4 bases and at J to 7 bases, leaving 6 bases not matched to a gene.